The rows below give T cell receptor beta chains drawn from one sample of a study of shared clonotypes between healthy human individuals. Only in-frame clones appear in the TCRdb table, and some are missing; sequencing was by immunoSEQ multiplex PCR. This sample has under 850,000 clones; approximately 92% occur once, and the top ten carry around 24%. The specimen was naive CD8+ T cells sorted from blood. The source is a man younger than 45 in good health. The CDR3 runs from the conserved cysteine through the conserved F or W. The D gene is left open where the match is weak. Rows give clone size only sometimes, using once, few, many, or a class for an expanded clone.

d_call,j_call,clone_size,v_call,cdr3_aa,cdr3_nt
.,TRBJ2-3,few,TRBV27,CASSLLTDTQYF,TGTGCCAGCAGTCTCCTCACAGATACGCAGTATTTT
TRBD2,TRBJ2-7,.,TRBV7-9,CASSSSSGDFYEQYF,TGTGCCAGCAGCTCTTCTAGCGGGGACTTCTACGAGCAGTACTTC
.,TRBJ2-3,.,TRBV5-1,CASSLAETSTDTQYF,TGCGCCAGCAGCTTAGCGGAGACTAGCACAGATACGCAGTATTTT
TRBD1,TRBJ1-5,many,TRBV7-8,CASSLRGGEQPQHF,TGTGCCAGCAGCCTCCGAGGGGGCGAACAGCCCCAGCATTTT
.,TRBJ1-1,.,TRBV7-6,CASSLTSSMNTEAFF,TGTGCCAGCAGCTTAACCAGCTCAATGAACACTGAAGCTTTCTTT
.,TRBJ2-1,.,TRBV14,CASSQDSVYEQFF,TGTGCCAGCAGCCAAGATTCAGTGTATGAGCAGTTCTTC
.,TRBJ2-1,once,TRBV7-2,CASTLAGNSYNEQFF,TGTGCCAGCACCCTCGCAGGGAACTCCTACAATGAGCAGTTCTTC
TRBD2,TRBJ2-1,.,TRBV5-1,CASSIGTSGANEQFF,TGCGCCAGCAGCATCGGGACTAGCGGGGCAAATGAGCAGTTCTTC
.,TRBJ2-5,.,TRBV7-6,CASKRQGGTLEETQYF,TGTGCCAGCAAAAGGCAAGGCGGGACCCTTGAAGAGACCCAGTACTTC
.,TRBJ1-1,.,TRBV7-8,CASSPLFGTGGTEAFF,TGTGCCAGCAGCCCCCTATTTGGGACGGGAGGCACTGAAGCTTTCTTT
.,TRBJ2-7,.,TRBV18,CASSPETGGPVYF,TGTGCCAGCTCACCTGAGACCGGAGGGCCTGTGTACTTC
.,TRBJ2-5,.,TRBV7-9,CASRGGTGQDGRQETQYF,TGTGCCAGCAGAGGGGGGACAGGTCAAGACGGGAGGCAAGAGACCCAGTACTTC
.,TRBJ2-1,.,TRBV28,CATDDPGTPYNEQFF,TGTGCCACCGATGATCCGGGAACACCCTACAATGAGCAGTTCTTC
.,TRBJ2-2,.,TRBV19,CASSIVGPGELFF,TGTGCCAGTAGTATAGTGGGGCCCGGGGAGCTGTTTTTT
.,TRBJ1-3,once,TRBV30,CAWSVWGVSGNTIYF,TGTGCCTGGAGTGTATGGGGGGTCTCTGGAAACACCATATATTTT
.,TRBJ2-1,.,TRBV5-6,CASRSGTPLYNEQFF,TGTGCCAGCAGATCCGGGACTCCGCTTTACAATGAGCAGTTCTTC
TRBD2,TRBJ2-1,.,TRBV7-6,CASSFGDAGGPYNEQFF,TGTGCCAGCAGCTTTGGGGACGCGGGAGGGCCCTACAATGAGCAGTTCTTC
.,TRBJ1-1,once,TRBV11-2,CASSLDPRMNTEAFF,TGTGCCAGCAGCTTGGATCCCCGGATGAACACTGAAGCTTTCTTT
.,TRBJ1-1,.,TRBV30,CAWSGADIPWWTEAFF,TGTGCCTGGAGTGGGGCAGATATTCCATGGTGGACTGAAGCTTTCTTT
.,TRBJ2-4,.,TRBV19,CASSIIRSKNIQYF,TGTGCCAGTAGTATTATCAGATCCAAAAACATTCAGTACTTC
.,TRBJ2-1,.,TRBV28,CASTQPTISYNEQFF,TGTGCCAGCACCCAACCGACAATCTCCTACAATGAGCAGTTCTTC
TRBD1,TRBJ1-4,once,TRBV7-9,CASSFSGQHNEKLFF,TGTGCCAGCAGCTTCTCGGGACAGCACAATGAAAAACTGTTTTTT
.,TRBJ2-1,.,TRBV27,CASRWSQGNYNEQFF,TGTGCCAGCAGATGGTCCCAGGGTAACTACAATGAGCAGTTCTTC
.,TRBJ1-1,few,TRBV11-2,CASSPGATWAFF,TGTGCCAGCAGCCCCGGGGCGACGTGGGCTTTCTTT
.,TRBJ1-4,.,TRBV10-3,CAISESPRGGTNEKLFF,TGTGCCATCAGTGAGTCGCCCCGGGGCGGAACTAATGAAAAACTGTTTTTT
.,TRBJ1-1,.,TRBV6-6,CASRTQKGVVEAFF,TGTGCCAGCAGAACTCAAAAAGGGGTGGTTGAAGCTTTCTTT
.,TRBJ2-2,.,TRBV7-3,CASSPASGELFF,TGTGCCAGCAGCCCAGCAAGCGGGGAGCTGTTTTTT
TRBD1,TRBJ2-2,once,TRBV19,CASSFRDRDTGELFF,TGTGCCAGTAGTTTCCGGGACAGGGACACCGGGGAGCTGTTTTTT
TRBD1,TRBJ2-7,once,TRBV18,CASSPPQDRGAYEQYF,TGTGCCAGCTCACCACCTCAAGACAGGGGGGCCTACGAGCAGTACTTC
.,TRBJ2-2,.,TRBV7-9,CASSLSSTSGELFF,TGTGCCAGCAGCTTATCCAGTACGTCCGGGGAGCTGTTTTTT
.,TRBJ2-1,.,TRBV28,CASSLFRRIRDEQFF,TGTGCCAGCAGTTTATTTCGGAGGATTCGGGATGAGCAGTTCTTC
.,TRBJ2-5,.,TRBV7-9,CASSLVGVQETQYF,TGTGCCAGCAGCTTAGTCGGGGTTCAAGAGACCCAGTACTTC
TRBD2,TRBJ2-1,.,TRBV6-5,CASSYSRTSGRTEQFF,TGTGCCAGCAGTTACTCGAGGACTAGCGGGAGAACTGAGCAGTTCTTC
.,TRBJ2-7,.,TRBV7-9,CASGGQGPHEQYF,TGTGCCAGCGGTGGTCAGGGCCCCCACGAGCAGTACTTC